These 9 T cell receptor beta chains were all obtained from the same sample, sequenced in a study of T cell responses to AZD1222 COVID-19 vaccine. Some clones are missing from TCRdb's copy, which holds only in-frame ones; the method was immunoSEQ multiplex PCR. The sample has 200,000 to 250,000 clones; around 94% are singletons. The sequencing here drew on peripheral blood, taken 28 days after the second dose of the MenACWY control vaccine. Receptor source: an adult who received the MenACWY meningococcal vaccine as a control.

The rearrangement links TRBV9 to TRBJ2-1; the match to TRBD1 covers 9 bases. CDR1 SGDLS and CDR2 YYNGEE come from the germline V gene. The ends lost 7 bases at V and 13 bases at J; junction bases unmatched: 6. The CDR3 totals 11 residues. The CDR3, as DNA: TGTGCCAGCGGTCCGGGACAGGGACAGTTCTTC. This gives the protein CASGPGQGQFF.

V is TRBV6-2 or TRBV6-3 and J is TRBJ2-7, with TRBD2 matching 12 bases. The CDR3 has 16 amino acids. V lost 2 bases to trimming and J lost 5 bases; unmatched junction nucleotides: 7. CDR1 is MNHEY, CDR2 SVGEGT, per germline. The CDR3 here is CASSYHTSGRSHEQYF. Here the CDR3 DNA reads TGTGCCAGCAGTTACCACACTAGCGGGAGGAGCCACGAGCAGTACTTC.

This clone was recorded only once. V is TRBV7-9 and J is TRBJ1-2, with D perhaps matching TRBD1 (6 bases). The CDR3 covers 13 residues. CDR1 is SEHNR and CDR2 is FQNEAQ in the germline V gene (reference sequence). The ends were cut back, 6 bases at V and 4 bases at J, with 12 bases in the middle. As DNA, the CDR3 is TGTGCCAGCAGTTGGGACACTCCCTATGGCTACACCTTC. Translation gives CASSWDTPYGYTF.

This clone was seen once. The chain couples TRBV27 to TRBJ2-7; D unclear. CDR3 length: 15 amino acids. Trimming took 6 bases from V and 2 from J, leaving 17 bases between them. Germline-derived CDR1 and CDR2 are MNHEY and SMNVEV (reference sequence). CDR3 amino acids: CASRGLGTNAYEQYF. CDR3 bases: TGTGCCAGCAGGGGTTTGGGTACAAACGCCTACGAGCAGTACTTC.

This rearrangement joins TRBV6-1 to TRBJ1-6; tentatively, D is TRBD1 (6 bases). This CDR3 contains 15 residues. Trimming removed 2 bases from V and 6 bases from J, with 11 bases in between. Germline-derived CDR1 and CDR2 are MNHNS and SASEGT. CDR3 in amino acids: CASSELQGFNSPLHF. CDR3 nucleotides: TGTGCCAGCAGTGAATTACAGGGATTTAATTCACCCCTCCACTTT.

The genes are TRBV3-1 (or the pseudogene TRBV3-2) and TRBJ2-1; TRBD2 aligns across 13 bases. V lost 4 bases, J lost 6 bases, and 6 bases stayed unmatched. The CDR3 has 16 residues. CDR1 and CDR2 from the germline V gene are LGHDT and YNNKEL (reference sequence). CDR3 protein: CASSRPGLAGLNEQFF. CDR3 bases: TGTGCCAGCAGCCGCCCGGGACTAGCGGGACTCAATGAGCAGTTCTTC.

The gene calls are TRBV28 and TRBJ1-2; D is perhaps TRBD1 (5 bases). Trimming took off 7 bases at V and 3 bases at J, with 18 bases between the two ends. The CDR3 runs 15 residues. Looked up from germline, CDR1 is MDHEN and CDR2 is SYDVKM. In DNA form, the CDR3 reads TGTGCCAGCATACCTACCCTCGGGGCGGACTATGGCTACACCTTC. Encoded protein: CASIPTLGADYGYTF.

The chain couples TRBV27 to TRBJ2-1; 13 nucleotides line up with TRBD2. The CDR3 loop spans 19 amino acids. After removal of 4 bases from V and 0 bases from J, the junction contained 9 bases not matched to a gene. Germline V gives CDR1 MNHEY, CDR2 SMNVEV (reference sequence). In nucleotides, the CDR3 is TGTGCCAGCAGTTCACGACTAGCGGGAGGATTATACTCCTACAATGAGCAGTTCTTC. It yields the protein CASSSRLAGGLYSYNEQFF.

Written as DNA, the CDR3 is TGTGCCAGCAGTTACTCGACAGGACTCTACGAGCAGTACTTC. It specifies CASSYSTGLYEQYF. The chain is built from TRBV6-5 and TRBJ2-7; D is possibly TRBD1 (6 bases). The length of the CDR3 is 14 residues. CDR1 is MNHEY, CDR2 SVGAGI, per germline. V was cut by 0 bases and J by 3 bases, with 9 bases left in between.